This TCR beta chain was captured in a study of CD8 T cells in ankylosing spondylitis (dated by TCRdb to 2016 to 2017). Background for the entire study: T cell receptor beta repertoires were profiled in healthy donors and ankylosing spondylitis patients so that disease-linked TCR variants could be found. The full study cohort was made up of roughly 25 ankylosing spondylitis patients and fewer than 120 healthy donors. Samples of peripheral blood were taken, and for ankylosing spondylitis patients, synovial fluid was collected as well.

Sequencer: Illumina HiSeq 2500. Quantitative 5'-RACE with molecular barcodes was the method used to prepare the TCR beta libraries. The authors' pipeline ran thus. Disease-linked TCR variants were identified with a new computational method built on a probabilistic model of VDJ rearrangement. TCRdb trimmed the raw reads at Q25, called clones with MiXCR and kept productive beta chains. CDR3 protein sequences are deduplicated, and each keeps its most common genes and DNA. The V and J calls and clone size come from TCRdb's table, not from the authors' own analysis. The sample table contains 300,000 to 400,000 distinct CDR3 sequences; only one count was recorded for 20% of them. The ten largest clones represent roughly 13% of the sample. Study-level results and caveats: Some motif variants were previously reported in synovial fluid and blood of reactive arthritis patients, suggesting common disease-initiation mechanisms. The disease-linked clones were reported as significantly enriched in matched synovial fluid samples from ankylosing spondylitis patients. The disease-linked clones had a CD8+ phenotype and were found at relatively low frequencies in peripheral blood. A TCR beta motif of about 8 highly homologous amino acid variants appeared characteristic of blood from ankylosing spondylitis patients.

The CDR3 contains 13 residues, cysteine and phenylalanine counted. Only the CDR3 DNA stays, 39 bases, in frame from base 1. Trimming removed 5 bases from V and 2 bases from J; the gene matches leave 5 bases unexplained. CDR1 DFQATT and CDR2 SNEGSKA are derived from the germline V gene (reference sequence). Turning to this clonotype: Its antigen is currently not known. Within one base of it there is no much larger clone, and no base qualities were kept.

The receptor comes from a male donor with ankylosing spondylitis or in good health (not recorded which). Sequencing was performed on blood, either unsorted or a sorted T cell fraction (not recorded which). The chain employs TRBV20-1 and TRBJ2-7, and 8 junction bases match TRBD1. The DNA sequence is given as TGCAGTGCTCCCGGGACAGGTACCTACGAGCAGTACTTC. It translates to CSAPGTGTYEQYF.